Listed below are T cell receptor beta chains from one sample, sequenced in a study of blood T cell repertoires in COVID-19. Measured with immunoSEQ multiplex PCR; TCRdb has only the in-frame clones, and not every one. The data show about 80,000 clones, with around 88% seen just once and around 5% held by the top ten. Input material: peripheral blood. Receptors were obtained from a woman aged 80 or over with acute or convalescent COVID-19. Each CDR3 is given with its conserved first and last residue.

j_gene | v_gene | CDR3aa
TRBJ2-1 | TRBV6-5 | CASSSSGQLYNEQFF
TRBJ2-7 | TRBV4-1 | CASSQAASSAYEQYF
TRBJ2-7 | TRBV19 | CASSIAGQEQYF
TRBJ2-1 | TRBV2 | CASRGHSPYNEQFF
TRBJ1-1 | TRBV6-2/TRBV6-3 | CASSPRGAAEAFF
TRBJ1-3 | TRBV30 | CAWSVGGARVSGNTIYF
TRBJ1-5 | TRBV7-9 | CASSNNRDSQPQHF
TRBJ2-2 | TRBV4-3 | CASSQGPGVGNTGELFF
TRBJ2-5 | TRBV5-1 | CASSLGTALETQYF
TRBJ1-2 | TRBV7-2 | CASSSTGGYSGGYTF
TRBJ1-6 | TRBV27 | CASSFQGGGVSPLHF
TRBJ1-2 | TRBV5-1 | CASSPGQGNYGYTF
TRBJ2-1 | TRBV3-1/TRBV3-2 | CASTGTPSASEQFF
TRBJ2-5 | TRBV20-1 | CSASRSGGVQETQYF
TRBJ2-1 | TRBV9 | CASSVGSSGGVDEQFF
TRBJ2-1 | TRBV9 | CASSVDGLADYNEQFF
TRBJ1-5 | TRBV7-2 | CASSLAAGLGQPQHF
TRBJ2-5 | TRBV3-1/TRBV3-2 | CASSQGIAGGGETQYF
TRBJ1-1 | TRBV19 | CASKVDHSRGTEAFF
TRBJ2-7 | TRBV3-1/TRBV3-2 | CASSTSQPAAVEQYF
TRBJ1-3 | TRBV4-2 | CASSQGDRGRGNTIYF
TRBJ2-7 | TRBV3-1/TRBV3-2 | CASSQGLAGIYEQYF
TRBJ2-7 | TRBV7-2 | CASSTGLLAGVDEQYF
TRBJ1-6 | TRBV4-3 | CASSQGTGGLNNSPLHF
TRBJ2-7 | TRBV18 | CASSPDSYEQYF
TRBJ1-5 | TRBV5-1 | CASSLAGTANQPQHF
TRBJ2-1 | TRBV7-9 | CASSPKTSGYYNEQFF
TRBJ2-1 | TRBV5-1 | CASSQRQGSSYNEQFF
TRBJ2-7 | TRBV29-1 | CSVAGTGLGQSYEQYF
TRBJ2-2 | TRBV25-1 | CASRISGANTGELFF
TRBJ2-7 | TRBV7-8 | CASAPLRDSYEQYF
TRBJ2-7 | TRBV3-1/TRBV3-2 | CASSQGGDYGRYEQYF
TRBJ2-5 | TRBV19 | CASSPGLAGGSGETQYF
TRBJ2-3 | TRBV7-2 | CASSPRGGGVTDTQYF
TRBJ1-1 | TRBV18 | CASSTRAELMNTEAFF
TRBJ2-7 | TRBV6-5 | CASSYSRSYEQYF
TRBJ2-1 | TRBV3-1/TRBV3-2 | CASSQRGGANNEQFF
TRBJ2-7 | TRBV10-3 | CAISAGFQALGEQYF
TRBJ1-2 | TRBV12-3/TRBV12-4 | CASSYTGDHGYTF
TRBJ2-1 | TRBV7-6 | CASSLNRGSYNEQFF
TRBJ1-3 | TRBV25-1 | CASRTGQGGNTIYF
TRBJ1-1 | TRBV24-1 | CATLNTGLNTEAFF
TRBJ2-5 | TRBV7-9 | CASSLEDISNF
TRBJ2-7 | TRBV5-1 | CASTSGTGKNEQYF
TRBJ2-7 | TRBV5-1 | CASSSPDRTHYEQYF
TRBJ1-6 | TRBV9 | CASSVDGQGSSPLHF
TRBJ1-5 | TRBV30 | CAWSPRDRGFNQPQHF
TRBJ1-3 | TRBV5-4 | CASSARDRGSGNTIYF
TRBJ1-2 | TRBV7-2 | CASSLAGLYGYTF
TRBJ1-1 | TRBV18 | CASSPNGNTEAFF